The 3 T cell receptor beta chains presented below share a single source sample, sequenced in a study of blood T cell repertoires in COVID-19. Generated by immunoSEQ multiplex PCR, the TCRdb table keeps only in-frame clones and is missing some. The sample yields more than 70,000 clones, around 83% seen once. Sequencing input: peripheral blood. The receptors originated from a woman older than 75 in a cohort sampled during active or convalescent COVID-19.

This rearrangement joins TRBV19 to TRBJ1-4; the match to TRBD1 covers 7 bases. The junction had 0 bases not matched to a gene; V was cut back by 6 bases and J by 8 bases. The CDR3 extends over 11 amino acids. The V gene's germline CDR1 is LNHDA and CDR2 SQIVND (reference sequence). The CDR3 sequence: CASRQGEKLFF. The CDR3, as DNA: TGTGCCAGTAGACAGGGGGAAAAACTGTTTTTT.

V gene TRBV9 combines with J gene TRBJ2-5; TRBD1 aligns across 10 bases. CDR1 and CDR2 (germline): SGDLS, YYNGEE. Trimming at V came to 2 bases and at J to 3 bases, leaving 1 base not matched to a gene. The CDR3 runs 14 residues. DNA for the CDR3: TGTGCCAGCAGCGTGGACAGGGGGGAAGAGACCCAGTACTTC. Residues: CASSVDRGEETQYF.

The CDR3 region has the DNA TGCAGCGTTGACCCGGGGGGCGGCGAGACCCAGTACTTC. Its protein product is CSVDPGGGETQYF. The chain combines TRBV29-1 with TRBJ2-5; perhaps TRBD2 as D (7 bases). Trimming left V 3 bases short and J 5 bases short, with 13 bases between. Germline V gene data show CDR1 as SQVTM and CDR2 as ANQGSEA. The length of the CDR3 is 13 residues.